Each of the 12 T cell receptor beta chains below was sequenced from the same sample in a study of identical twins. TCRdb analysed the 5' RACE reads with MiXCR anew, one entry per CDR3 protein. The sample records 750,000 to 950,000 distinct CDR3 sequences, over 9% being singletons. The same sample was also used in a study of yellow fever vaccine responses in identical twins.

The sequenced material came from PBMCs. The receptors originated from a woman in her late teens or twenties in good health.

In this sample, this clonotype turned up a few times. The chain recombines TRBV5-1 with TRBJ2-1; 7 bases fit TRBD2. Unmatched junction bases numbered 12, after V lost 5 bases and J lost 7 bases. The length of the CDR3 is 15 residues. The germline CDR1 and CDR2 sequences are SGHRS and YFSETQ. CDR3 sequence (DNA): TGCGCCAGCAGAGAAATGGAGCGGGGATCGAATGAGCAGTTCTTC. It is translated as CASREMERGSNEQFF.

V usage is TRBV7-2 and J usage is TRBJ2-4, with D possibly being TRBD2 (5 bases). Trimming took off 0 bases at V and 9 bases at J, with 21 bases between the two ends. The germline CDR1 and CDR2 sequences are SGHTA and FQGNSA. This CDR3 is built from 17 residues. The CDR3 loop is CASSLARGSHGGIIQYF. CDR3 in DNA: TGTGCCAGCAGCTTAGCTCGGGGTAGCCACGGTGGGATCATTCAGTACTTC.

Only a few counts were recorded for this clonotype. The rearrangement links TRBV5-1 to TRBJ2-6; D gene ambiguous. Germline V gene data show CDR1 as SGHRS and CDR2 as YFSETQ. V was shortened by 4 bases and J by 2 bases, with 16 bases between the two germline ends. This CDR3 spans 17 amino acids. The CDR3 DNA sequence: TGCGCCAGCAGCCTAGAGGAATCCGTTGCTGGGGCCAACGTCCTGACTTTC. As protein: CASSLEESVAGANVLTF.

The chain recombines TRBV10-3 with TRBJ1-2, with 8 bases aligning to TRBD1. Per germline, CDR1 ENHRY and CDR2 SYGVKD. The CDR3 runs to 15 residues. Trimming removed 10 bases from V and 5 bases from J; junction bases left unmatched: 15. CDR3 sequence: CATDDRGLEKYGYTF. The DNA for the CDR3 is TGTGCCACCGACGACAGGGGTTTAGAAAAGTATGGCTACACCTTC.

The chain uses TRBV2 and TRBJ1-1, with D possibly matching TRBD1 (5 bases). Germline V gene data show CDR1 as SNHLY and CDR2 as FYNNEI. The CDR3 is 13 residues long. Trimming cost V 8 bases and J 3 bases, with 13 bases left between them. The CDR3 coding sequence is TGTGCCAGCCCGACAAGGGGTGACACTGAAGCTTTCTTT. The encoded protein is CASPTRGDTEAFF.

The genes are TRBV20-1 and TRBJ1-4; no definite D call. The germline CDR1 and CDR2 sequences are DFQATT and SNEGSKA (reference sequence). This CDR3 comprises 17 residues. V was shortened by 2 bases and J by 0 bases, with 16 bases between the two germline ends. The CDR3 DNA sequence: TGCAGTGCTAGACAAGGGTTCGGGCTTGCAACTAATGAAAAACTGTTTTTT. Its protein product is CSARQGFGLATNEKLFF.

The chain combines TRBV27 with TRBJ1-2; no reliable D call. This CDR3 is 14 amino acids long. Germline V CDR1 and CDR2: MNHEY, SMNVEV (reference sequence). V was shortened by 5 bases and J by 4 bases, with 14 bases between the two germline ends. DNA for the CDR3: TGTGCCAGCAGTCCAATCCGGGGAAGCTATGGCTACACCTTC. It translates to CASSPIRGSYGYTF.

In nucleotides, the CDR3 is TGCAGCGTAGCAGGGGTTGGGACCAGGGAGCTGTTTTTT. Translation: CSVAGVGTRELFF. This sequence joins TRBV29-1 and TRBJ2-2, with D possibly TRBD1 on 6 matching bases. The CDR3 extends over 13 amino acids. Germline assignment: CDR1 SQVTM and CDR2 ANQGSEA. The V end was cut by 6 bases, the J end by 9 bases, with 17 bases between.

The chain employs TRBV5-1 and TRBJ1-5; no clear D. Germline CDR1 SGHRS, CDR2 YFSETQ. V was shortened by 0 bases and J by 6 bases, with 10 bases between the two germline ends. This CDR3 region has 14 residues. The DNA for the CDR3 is TGCGCCAGCAGCTTGGGGGATGGTCGTCAGCCCCAGCATTTT. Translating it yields CASSLGDGRQPQHF.

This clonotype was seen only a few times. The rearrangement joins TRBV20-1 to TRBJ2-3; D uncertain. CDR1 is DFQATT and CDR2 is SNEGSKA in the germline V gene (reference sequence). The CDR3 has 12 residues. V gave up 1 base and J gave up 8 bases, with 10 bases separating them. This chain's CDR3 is CSARASMVTQYF. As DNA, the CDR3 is TGCAGTGCTAGAGCAAGTATGGTTACGCAGTATTTT.

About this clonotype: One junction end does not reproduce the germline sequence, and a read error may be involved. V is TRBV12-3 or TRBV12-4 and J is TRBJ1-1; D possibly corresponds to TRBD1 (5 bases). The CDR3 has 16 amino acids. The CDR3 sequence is CASSLWVGLKNTEASF. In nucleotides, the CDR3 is TGTGCCAGCAGCTTATGGGTGGGACTCAAGAACACTGAAGCTTCCTTT.

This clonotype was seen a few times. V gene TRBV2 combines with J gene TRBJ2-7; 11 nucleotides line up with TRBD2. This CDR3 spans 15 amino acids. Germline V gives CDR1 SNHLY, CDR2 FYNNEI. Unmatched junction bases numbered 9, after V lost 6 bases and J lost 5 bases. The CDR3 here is CASSDPLAGVHEQYF. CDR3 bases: TGTGCCAGCAGCGACCCACTAGCGGGAGTACACGAGCAGTACTTC.